These 19 T cell receptor beta chains share one sample of origin, sequenced in a study of Ad26.COV2.S vaccination and SARS-CoV-2 variants. Sequencing was performed with immunoSEQ multiplex PCR; in TCRdb, only in-frame clones are kept and a portion is missing. Of approximately 460,000 clones in the sample, about nine tenths were seen once. Treatment meaning: about 20 received Ad26.COV2.S at low or high dose, single or two shots; about 5 received placebo; per-sample allocation not given. Collection of the samples took place on day 63 after the first injection of vaccine or placebo. The sample was peripheral blood, taken in a trial of Ad26.COV2.S vaccine versus placebo. The source of these receptors is a person between 18 and 59 years old who received the Ad26.COV2.S COVID-19 vaccine or a placebo.

The CDR3 protein is CASSPRGGISGNTIYF. The CDR3 nucleotides are TGTGCCAGCAGCCCCCGGGGGGGGATCTCTGGAAACACCATATATTTT. The chain has TRBV11-2 and TRBJ1-3; possibly TRBD1 for D (5 bases). V was shortened by 5 bases and J by 0 bases, with 14 bases between the two germline ends. CDR3 length equals 16 residues. Germline V gene lookup returns CDR1 SGHAT and CDR2 FQNNGV.

The genes are TRBV27 and TRBJ1-1, with 8 bases that match TRBD1. CDR3 length equals 12 residues. CDR1 is MNHEY and CDR2 is SMNVEV in the germline V gene (reference sequence). The V segment lost 6 bases and the J segment 5 bases; nucleotides outside the gene matches: 2. The CDR3 loop is CASSRTGTEAFF. The CDR3 DNA sequence: TGTGCCAGCAGCCGGACAGGGACTGAAGCTTTCTTT.

CDR3 protein: CASSRTDLRGTEAFF. CDR3 coding DNA: TGTGCCAGCAGCCGAACAGACTTACGGGGCACTGAAGCTTTCTTT. This chain uses TRBV5-4 with TRBJ1-1; D call uncertain. V lost 4 bases and J 4 bases, leaving 17 bases between the germline ends. The CDR3 length is 15 residues. Germline V gene lookup returns CDR1 SGHNT and CDR2 YYREEE (reference sequence).

CDR3 sequence: CASSLGVGNTEAFF. The CDR3 region has the DNA TGTGCCAGCAGCTTGGGGGTTGGGAACACTGAAGCTTTCTTT. The rearrangement uses TRBV11-2 and TRBJ1-1; possible D gene TRBD1, 5 bases. V lost 3 bases and J lost 1, with 9 bases in between. The CDR3 runs to 14 residues. The germline V gene has CDR1 SGHAT and CDR2 FQNNGV. The full variable domain, rest sourced from reference TRBV11-2 and TRBJ1-1, is EAGVAQSPRYKIIEKRQSVAFWCNPISGHATLYWYQQILGQGPKLLIQFQNNGVVDDSQLPKDRFSAERLKGVDSTLKIQPAKLEDSAVYLCASSLGVGNTEAFFGQGTRLTVV.

This clone was seen more than once but under ten times. The chain uses TRBV28 and TRBJ1-5; the D gene is possibly TRBD1 (5 bases). V dropped 4 bases and J dropped 14 bases, with 24 bases sitting between them. CDR3 size: 15 residues. CDR1 is MDHEN, CDR2 SYDVKM, per germline. CDR3 coding DNA: TGTGCCAGCAGTTCAGCAACCCCCAGAGGGGAACGTGAGCATTTT. Residues: CASSSATPRGEREHF.

This chain links TRBV27 with TRBJ2-1; 9 bases map to TRBD2. Germline CDR1 reads MNHEY; CDR2 reads SMNVEV (reference sequence). This CDR3 is 14 amino acids long. V shed 11 bases and J 8 bases; nucleotides not matched to a gene: 13. CDR3 region: CALIQRGAGDEQFF. The CDR3 DNA reads as TGTGCCTTAATCCAGCGGGGGGCGGGAGATGAGCAGTTCTTC.

V usage is TRBV2 and J usage is TRBJ1-4, with TRBD1 identical over 11 bases. V was clipped by 6 bases and J by 7 bases; unmatched bases: 4. This CDR3 region has 14 residues. Germline V gives CDR1 SNHLY, CDR2 FYNNEI. The CDR3: CASREDRGREKLFF. CDR3 nucleotides: TGTGCCAGCAGGGAGGACAGGGGGCGTGAAAAACTGTTTTTT.

This rearrangement joins TRBV19 to TRBJ1-1; no firm D call. Deletions cut 2 bases from V and 2 bases from J, with 12 bases between. This CDR3 contains 15 residues. Germline V gene lookup returns CDR1 LNHDA and CDR2 SQIVND (reference sequence). The CDR3 coding sequence is TGTGCCAGTAGTATACCGGGGTCTACCAACACTGAAGCTTTCTTT. Translation gives CASSIPGSTNTEAFF.

This chain uses TRBV6-2 or TRBV6-3 with TRBJ2-3, with TRBD2 matching over 13 bases. Trimming removed 4 bases from V and 2 bases from J; junction bases left unmatched: 3. CDR3 size: 16 residues. Germline loops: CDR1 MNHEY, CDR2 SVGEGT. The CDR3 region is CASSFGTSGNTDTQYF. CDR3 sequence (DNA): TGTGCCAGCAGTTTCGGGACTAGCGGGAACACAGATACGCAGTATTTT.

This chain joins TRBV2 and TRBJ1-4, with D perhaps TRBD1 (5 bases). The CDR3 has 15 amino acids. The germline V gene has CDR1 SNHLY and CDR2 FYNNEI. Trimming took off 7 bases at V and 2 bases at J, with 14 bases between the two ends. Here the CDR3 DNA reads TGTGCCAGCAAGATCCAGGGCGGGACTAATGAAAAACTGTTTTTT. It is translated as CASKIQGGTNEKLFF.

The chain employs TRBV15 and TRBJ2-2; the match to TRBD2 covers 13 bases. The CDR3 has 18 residues. Trimming took 2 bases from V and 7 from J; bases not matched to a gene: 10. Germline V CDR1 and CDR2: LNHNV, YYDKDF (reference sequence). CDR3 sequence reads: CATSRRITSGREIGELFF. CDR3 sequence (DNA): TGTGCCACCAGCAGAAGGATTACTAGCGGGAGGGAAATCGGGGAGCTGTTTTTT. Full variable domain (missing parts from reference TRBV15 and TRBJ2-2): DAMVIQNPRYQVTQFGKPVTLSCSQTLNHNVMYWYQQKSSQAPKLLFHYYDKDFNNEADTPDNFQSRRPNTSFCFLDIRSPGLGDTAMYLCATSRRITSGREIGELFFGEGSRLTVL.

This sequence joins TRBV18 and TRBJ2-4; a weak D match, TRBD2 (6 bases). The CDR3 spans 15 residues. Germline V gives CDR1 KGHSH, CDR2 LQKENI. The ends were cut back, 8 bases at V and 3 bases at J, with 17 bases in the middle. The CDR3 region is CASAQGGFVKNIQYF. The CDR3 nucleotides read TGTGCCAGCGCCCAGGGAGGATTCGTCAAAAACATTCAGTACTTC.

The rearrangement joins TRBV5-1 to TRBJ2-5; tentative D call: TRBD2 (6 bases). The CDR3 consists of 15 residues. Between the trimmed V and J ends, which lost 4 bases and 2 bases, there was a span of 15 bases. Germline assignment: CDR1 SGHRS and CDR2 YFSETQ. The CDR3 DNA reads TGCGCCAGCAGCCCCGTGGAGGGGAGGCAAGAGACCCAGTACTTC. Its translation is CASSPVEGRQETQYF.

The chain combines TRBV7-9 with TRBJ1-5; D unresolved. The ends were cut back, 6 bases at V and 2 bases at J, with 8 bases in the middle. Germline V gene data show CDR1 as SEHNR and CDR2 as FQNEAQ (reference sequence). This CDR3 is built from 13 residues. The CDR3 sequence: CASSRKGNQPQHF. In DNA, the CDR3 is TGTGCCAGCAGTCGGAAGGGCAATCAGCCCCAGCATTTT.

This CDR3 is CASSRRGVGAISDTEAFF. DNA for the CDR3: TGTGCCAGTAGCCGAAGGGGCGTGGGGGCAATTTCGGACACTGAAGCTTTCTTT. The V gene is TRBV19, the J gene TRBJ1-1, with a weak D call TRBD1 (6 bases). CDR1 LNHDA and CDR2 SQIVND come from the germline V gene (reference sequence). V lost 6 bases to trimming and J lost 3 bases, with 26 bases between them. CDR3 length: 18 residues.

The chain combines TRBV5-5 with TRBJ1-4, with TRBD1 identical over 7 bases. The germline V gene encodes CDR1 SGHKS and CDR2 YYEKEE (reference sequence). The CDR3 has 14 residues. Trimming took 4 bases from V and 8 from J; bases not matched to a gene: 8. CDR3 loop: CASSNLQGKEKLFF. CDR3 nucleotides: TGTGCCAGCAGCAACCTACAGGGGAAGGAAAAACTGTTTTTT.

V and J are TRBV4-1 and TRBJ2-7, with a tentative D call TRBD1 (6 bases). The CDR3 consists of 15 residues. V lost 1 base, J lost 3 bases, and 13 bases lay in between. Per germline, CDR1 MGHRA and CDR2 YSYEKL. For the CDR3, the DNA is TGCGCCAGCAGCCAAGGACAGGAGACAATCTACGAGCAGTACTTC. The encoded protein is CASSQGQETIYEQYF.

The chain recombines TRBV19 with TRBJ2-1; 10 bases line up with TRBD2. Per the germline V gene, CDR1 is LNHDA and CDR2 is SQIVND (reference sequence). This CDR3 spans 16 amino acids. J was trimmed by 9 bases and V by 6 bases; bases with no gene match: 14. The CDR3: CASSKTSGRFGGEQFF. CDR3 DNA sequence: TGTGCCAGTAGCAAGACTAGCGGGCGCTTCGGTGGTGAGCAGTTCTTC.

This clone was detected once. The chain combines TRBV6-5 with TRBJ1-2; D might be TRBD1 (5 bases). The CDR3 contains 13 residues. V lost 0 bases and J lost 7, with 9 bases in between. Germline assignment: CDR1 MNHEY and CDR2 SVGAGI. Here the CDR3 reads CASSYSKGVGYTF. The CDR3 region has the DNA TGTGCCAGCAGTTACTCGAAAGGGGTTGGCTACACCTTC.